The clone carrying this T cell receptor (beta chain) was picked up many times. Its antigen is still unknown. Germline trimming cut 6 bases from V and 6 bases from J; bases unmatched to any gene: 12. The CDR3 is 17 amino acids. CDR1 is MDHEN, CDR2 SYDVKM, per germline. The sample originates from a study of T cells in Graves' hyperthyroidism and ophthalmopathy. Study information: Initial diagnosis, before any treatment, was when peripheral blood was collected.

TCR beta CDR3 regions were amplified from RNA transcripts. A set of HTBI primers served as the primers for a first-round RT-PCR of the TCR CDR3. TCRdb fed the multiplex PCR reads into MiXCR, producing one record per CDR3 protein. The top ten clones hold 8.4% of a sample with some 720,000 distinct CDR3 sequences, about 15% of them seen once. General study points: In simple terms, a model built on 13 V-J features told ophthalmopathy apart from stable hyperthyroidism.

The sequenced sample consisted of blood. This chain uses TRBV28 with TRBJ2-1; TRBD2 matches 12 bases. The sequence was collected from a man younger than 35 with Graves' hyperthyroidism. CDR3 residues: CASSSPGLAGSTNEQFF. The CDR3 nucleotides are TGTGCCAGCAGCTCCCCCGGACTAGCGGGATCTACCAATGAGCAGTTCTTC.